The 10 T cell receptor beta chains below all came from one sample that was sequenced in a study of T cell repertoires in cytomegalovirus infection. No cognate antigen is known for these TCRs. Via MiXCR, TCRdb re-called the reads, giving one row per CDR3 protein. The data show approximately 340,000 distinct CDR3 sequences, about 28% seen once. The source material was cultured PBMCs, sampled from culture after CMV antigen stimulation. The receptors come from a human donor in good health (CMV status not recorded). Some clones in this sample may be carry-over from other donors' samples.

CDR3 region: CASSFGQAAYGYTF. The DNA for the CDR3 is TGTGCCAGCAGCTTTGGACAGGCAGCCTATGGCTACACCTTC. This chain connects TRBV11-2 to TRBJ1-2; TRBD1 matches 7 bases. The junction had 5 bases not matched to a gene; V was cut back by 3 bases and J by 4 bases. The CDR3 sequence is 14 residues long. Germline values: CDR1 SGHAT, CDR2 FQNNGV.

Comment on this clonotype: A junction end diverges from the germline sequence, so it may reflect a read error. The chain combines TRBV11-1 with TRBJ2-5; TRBD2 aligns across 11 bases. The CDR3 has 16 residues. Germline V gives CDR1 SGHAT, CDR2 FQDESV (reference sequence). CDR3 loop: CASRLAGGPNQETQYF. DNA of the CDR3: TGTGCCAGCAGGTTAGCGGGAGGGCCGAATCAAGAGACCCAGTACTTC. The full variable domain, its missing parts supplied by reference TRBV11-1 and TRBJ2-5, is EAEVAQSPRYKITEKSQAVAFWCDPISGHATLYWYRQILGQGPELLVQFQDESVVDDSQLPKDRFSAERLKGVDSTLKIQPAELGDSAMYLCASRLAGGPNQETQYFGPGTRLLVL.

This clonotype has more than one count but fewer than ten. The CDR3, as DNA: TGTGCCAGCAGCTCTTCAAACGAAAAACTGTTTTTT. Its protein is CASSSSNEKLFF. V gene TRBV11-2 combines with J gene TRBJ1-4; unclear D gene. CDR1 is SGHAT, CDR2 FQNNGV, per germline. V shed 4 bases and J shed 8 bases, with 8 bases lying between them. The CDR3 runs 12 residues.

V is TRBV19 and J is TRBJ2-6, with unresolved D. Germline V gene data show CDR1 as LNHDA and CDR2 as SQIVND (reference sequence). V lost 7 bases, J lost 0 bases, and 4 bases lay in between. The CDR3 spans 13 residues. DNA for the CDR3: TGTGCCAGTACGAGCTCTGGGGCCAACGTCCTGACTTTC. Amino acid sequence: CASTSSGANVLTF.

The chain recombines TRBV9 with TRBJ1-5; D gene unclear. This CDR3 is 14 amino acids long. Germline CDR1 is SGDLS and CDR2 is YYNGEE. V was clipped by 2 bases and J by 6 bases, with 12 bases between them. For the CDR3, the DNA is TGTGCCAGCAGCGTGGAAGACGCGGGTCAGCCCCAGCATTTT. Amino acid sequence: CASSVEDAGQPQHF. Drawing the rest from reference TRBV9 and TRBJ1-5, the complete variable domain is DSGVTQTPKHLITATGQRVTLRCSPRSGDLSVYWYQQSLDQGLQFLIQYYNGEERAKGNILERFSAQQFPDLHSELNLSSLELGDSALYFCASSVEDAGQPQHFGDGTRLSIL.

This clonotype has more than one count but fewer than ten. The V gene is TRBV19, the J gene TRBJ2-3; D may be TRBD2 (6 bases). Germline CDR1 is LNHDA and CDR2 is SQIVND (reference sequence). V lost 4 bases and J lost 5, with 10 bases in between. This CDR3 comprises 13 residues. The CDR3 nucleotides are TGTGCCAGTAGTAGGGACTCTCAAGATACGCAGTATTTT. This codes for CASSRDSQDTQYF.

This sequence joins TRBV25-1 and TRBJ1-1; D is perhaps TRBD1 (5 bases). Germline V gives CDR1 MGHDK, CDR2 SYGVNS. V was clipped by 4 bases and J by 3 bases, with 9 bases between them. The CDR3 runs 13 residues. CDR3 DNA sequence: TGTGCCAGCAGTGGGGGACGGCACACTGAAGCTTTCTTT. This gives the protein CASSGGRHTEAFF.

The chain is built from TRBV5-6 and TRBJ2-4, with 7 bases lining up with TRBD2. The CDR3 totals 15 residues. The junction had 0 bases not matched to a gene; V was cut back by 0 bases and J by 0 bases. Germline V gene data show CDR1 as SGHDT and CDR2 as YYEEEE. The CDR3 DNA follows: TGTGCCAGCAGCTTGGTAGCGGGAGCCAAAAACATTCAGTACTTC. Translation gives CASSLVAGAKNIQYF. Full variable domain (missing parts from reference TRBV5-6 and TRBJ2-4): DAGVTQSPTHLIKTRGQQVTLRCSPKSGHDTVSWYQQALGQGPQFIFQYYEEEERQRGNFPDRFSGHQFPNYSSELNVNALLLGDSALYLCASSLVAGAKNIQYFGAGTRLSVL.

The chain uses TRBV7-9 and TRBJ2-7; D remains unclear. CDR3 length equals 13 residues. V was cut by 7 bases and J by 1 base, with 11 bases left in between. CDR1 and CDR2 (germline): SEHNR, FQNEAQ (reference sequence). The CDR3 here is CASIPQRSYEQYF. CDR3 bases: TGTGCCAGCATCCCCCAGAGATCCTACGAGCAGTACTTC.

V gene TRBV6-5 combines with J gene TRBJ1-2, with a tentative D call TRBD1 (5 bases). Germline V lookup: CDR1 MNHEY, CDR2 SVGAGI. V lost 5 bases and J lost 3, with 16 bases in between. The CDR3 runs to 15 residues. The CDR3 is CASSPGGPSDYGYTF. The CDR3 nucleotides are TGTGCCAGCAGTCCCGGGGGACCGAGTGACTATGGCTACACCTTC.